The sequence of this T cell receptor (beta chain) was determined in a study of shared clonotypes between healthy human individuals. Findings of the study overall: Estimated richness was generally greater in naive than memory subsets.

Here immunoSEQ multiplex PCR was the method, and the copy in TCRdb shows in-frame clones only, minus some. The table shows 600,000 to 750,000 clones, with approximately 75% occurring only once. This clone was seen a single time. Its specificity is not known. The CDR3 is made up of 14 amino acids. V was cut by 6 bases and J by 3 bases, with 14 bases left in between. Germline assignment: CDR1 SNHLY and CDR2 FYNNEI. The clonotype originates from a woman in her 30s in good health. V is TRBV2 and J is TRBJ1-1; D gene ambiguous. The specimen sequenced was memory CD4+ T cells sorted from blood. This sample's subset: CD45RA-negative fraction. The CDR3 loop is CASRLYTTDTEAFF. In nucleotides, the CDR3 is TGTGCCAGCAGACTATATACGACGGACACTGAAGCTTTCTTT.